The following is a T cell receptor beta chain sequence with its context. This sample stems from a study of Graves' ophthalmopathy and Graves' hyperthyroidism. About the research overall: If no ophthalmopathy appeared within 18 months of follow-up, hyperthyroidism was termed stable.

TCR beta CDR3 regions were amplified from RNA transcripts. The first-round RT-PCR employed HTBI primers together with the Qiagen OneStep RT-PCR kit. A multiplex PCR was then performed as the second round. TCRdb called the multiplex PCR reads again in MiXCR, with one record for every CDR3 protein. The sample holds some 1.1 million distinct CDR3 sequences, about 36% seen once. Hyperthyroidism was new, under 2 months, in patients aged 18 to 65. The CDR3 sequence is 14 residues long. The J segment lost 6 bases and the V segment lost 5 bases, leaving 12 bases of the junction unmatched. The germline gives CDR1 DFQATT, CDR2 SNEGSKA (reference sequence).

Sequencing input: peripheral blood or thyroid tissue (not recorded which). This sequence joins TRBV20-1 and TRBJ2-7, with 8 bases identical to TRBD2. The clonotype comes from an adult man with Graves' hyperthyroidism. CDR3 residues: CSAQAGLVSSEQYF. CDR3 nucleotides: TGCAGTGCTCAGGCGGGACTAGTAAGCTCCGAGCAGTACTTC.